Following are 17 T cell receptor beta chains from one sample sequenced in a study of T cells in localized non-small cell lung cancer. The method was immunoSEQ multiplex PCR; TCRdb's version includes in-frame clones alone and lacks a portion of them. Counted here are about 15,000 clones, about 89% occurring once; the ten biggest clones make up roughly a quarter. The specimen was peripheral blood mononuclear cells, collected before any cancer treatment. These TCRs come from a male donor at least 60 years old with stage II lung adenocarcinoma.

About this clone itself: The conserved phenylalanine or tryptophan is not found at the CDR3 terminus, so this likely reflects a read error. The DNA is omitted, as the CDR3 cannot be located on it reliably, and the CDR3 follows TCRdb's listing. This rearrangement joins TRBV29-1 to TRBJ1-2. In germline, CDR1 is SQVTM, CDR2 ANQGSEA. With termini counted, the CDR3 has 14 amino acids. The CDR3 protein is CSVEDWGTGTRTMA.

This rearrangement joins TRBV19 to TRBJ2-3; tentative D call: TRBD2 (6 bases). The CDR3 spans 12 residues. Looked up from germline, CDR1 is LNHDA and CDR2 is SQIVND (reference sequence). V shed 3 bases and J shed 6 bases, with 7 bases lying between them. This CDR3 is CASSMGRDTQYF. CDR3 sequence (DNA): TGTGCCAGTAGTATGGGGAGGGATACGCAGTATTTT.

The V gene is TRBV5-4, the J gene TRBJ2-1; no clear D. Looked up from germline, CDR1 is SGHNT and CDR2 is YYREEE (reference sequence). The CDR3 is 13 residues long. Trimming left V 2 bases short and J 9 bases short, with 12 bases between. CDR3 amino acids: CASSLGESGEQFF. CDR3 DNA sequence: TGTGCCAGCAGCTTAGGAGAATCGGGTGAGCAGTTCTTC.

The CDR3, as DNA: TGTGCCAGCAGTTACTCGAGGGGAGGGAGCACCGGGGAGCTGTTTTTT. Its protein is CASSYSRGGSTGELFF. The chain has TRBV6-6 and TRBJ2-2; TRBD2 aligns across 7 bases. V gave up 0 bases and J gave up 4 bases; unmatched junction bases: 5. The CDR3 contains 16 residues. Germline V CDR1 and CDR2: MNHNY, SVGAGI (reference sequence).

The chain is built from TRBV6-5 and TRBJ1-6; 7 bases line up with TRBD1. Germline-derived CDR1 and CDR2 are MNHEY and SVGAGI. V gave up 4 bases and J gave up 6 bases; unmatched junction bases: 6. CDR3 length: 15 amino acids. CDR3 protein: CASSFRTGTNSPLHF. In DNA form, the CDR3 reads TGTGCCAGCAGTTTTCGGACAGGAACTAATTCACCCCTCCACTTT.

This clone was seen a single time. This rearrangement joins TRBV19 to TRBJ1-2, with D uncertain. The germline gives CDR1 LNHDA, CDR2 SQIVND (reference sequence). Trimming shortened V by 4 bases and J by 8 bases, and 14 bases separated the two germline ends. The CDR3 is 13 amino acids. The CDR3: CASSTMKQEGYTF. CDR3 coding DNA: TGTGCCAGTAGTACTATGAAGCAAGAGGGCTACACCTTC.

This clone was seen just once. V is TRBV11-2 and J is TRBJ2-1, with D possibly being TRBD2 (5 bases). Trimming removed 5 bases at V and 4 bases at J, with 12 bases between. Germline CDR1 and CDR2: SGHAT and FQNNGV. This CDR3 has 14 residues. The CDR3 DNA follows: TGTGCCAGCAGCCCTCTACGGGGTTACAATGAGCAGTTCTTC. The encoded protein is CASSPLRGYNEQFF.

The V gene is TRBV28, the J gene TRBJ1-3; maybe TRBD1 (6 bases). This CDR3 comprises 15 residues. V lost 6 bases to trimming and J lost 3 bases, with 15 bases between them. CDR1 is MDHEN, CDR2 SYDVKM, per germline. The CDR3 DNA is TGTGCCAGCAGCTCATTTGAGGGGGATGGAAACACCATATATTTT. Encoded protein: CASSSFEGDGNTIYF.

This chain connects TRBV30 to TRBJ2-7, with D possibly being TRBD1 (6 bases). V was pared by 1 base and J by 11 bases, with 15 bases between. The CDR3 is made up of 12 amino acids. The germline V gene encodes CDR1 GTSNPN and CDR2 SVGIG (reference sequence). CDR3 DNA sequence: TGTGCCTGGAGTGAAGGGGGAGTGAAGAAGTACTTC. Translation gives CAWSEGGVKKYF.

The genes are TRBV6-1 and TRBJ2-1, with TRBD2 matching over 13 bases. The CDR3 has 15 residues. J lost 6 bases, V lost 6 bases, and 5 bases had no gene match. Looked up from germline, CDR1 is MNHNS and CDR2 is SASEGT. CDR3 residues: CASSGTSGIPNEQFF. The CDR3 DNA reads as TGTGCCAGCAGCGGGACTAGCGGGATTCCCAATGAGCAGTTCTTC.

V gene TRBV7-6 combines with J gene TRBJ1-1; the match to TRBD1 covers 9 bases. Germline trimming cut 3 bases from V and 4 bases from J; bases unmatched to any gene: 6. Per germline, CDR1 SGHVS and CDR2 FNYEAQ. The CDR3 has 15 residues. The CDR3 here is CASSFTTGGITEAFF. For the CDR3, the DNA is TGTGCCAGCAGCTTCACGACAGGGGGGATCACTGAAGCTTTCTTT.

The chain links TRBV9 to TRBJ2-2, with 13 bases lining up with TRBD2. Germline V gene sequence: CDR1 SGDLS, CDR2 YYNGEE. The CDR3 runs to 16 residues. V lost 3 bases and J lost 7; bases outside the gene matches: 6. DNA for the CDR3: TGTGCCAGCAGCGACCGGACTAGCGGGAGAGTCGGGGAGCTGTTTTTT. Amino acid sequence: CASSDRTSGRVGELFF.

This rearrangement joins TRBV29-1 to TRBJ2-2; no firm D call. Trimming took 4 bases from V and 1 from J, leaving 4 bases between them. Germline V gives CDR1 SQVTM, CDR2 ANQGSEA. The CDR3 sequence is 12 residues long. The CDR3 loop is CSVAKNTGELFF. The CDR3 DNA follows: TGCAGCGTTGCCAAGAACACCGGGGAGCTGTTTTTT.

V gene TRBV28 combines with J gene TRBJ2-1; the match to TRBD2 covers 13 bases. The CDR3 is made up of 16 amino acids. V shed 6 bases and J 10 bases; nucleotides not matched to a gene: 12. Per germline, CDR1 MDHEN and CDR2 SYDVKM. The CDR3 loop is CASRTGLAGESSEQFF. The CDR3 coding sequence is TGTGCCAGCAGGACCGGACTAGCGGGAGAGAGTTCGGAGCAGTTCTTC.

V is TRBV11-3 and J is TRBJ2-2, with 9 bases aligning to TRBD1. The junction had 5 bases not matched to a gene; V was cut back by 5 bases and J by 4 bases. From germline, CDR1 is SGHNT and CDR2 YENEEA. This CDR3 contains 15 residues. Here the CDR3 reads CASSPPDRGTGELFF. CDR3 DNA: TGTGCCAGCAGCCCCCCGGACAGGGGCACCGGGGAGCTGTTTTTT.

The V call is TRBV29-1, the J call TRBJ2-1, with D perhaps assigned TRBD1 or TRBD2 (6 bases each). There are 15 residues in the CDR3. CDR1 is SQVTM, CDR2 ANQGSEA, per germline. The V end lost 6 bases, the J end lost 2 bases, and 17 bases lay between the germline ends. The CDR3 is CSVVVGGRAYNEQFF. The CDR3 DNA sequence: TGCAGCGTGGTTGTAGGGGGGAGAGCCTACAATGAGCAGTTCTTC.

The V gene is TRBV7-8, the J gene TRBJ1-3; 9 positions match TRBD1. The CDR3 has 16 residues. The junction had 7 bases not matched to a gene; V was cut back by 5 bases and J by 2 bases. From germline, CDR1 is SGHVS and CDR2 FQNEAQ. This CDR3 is CASSQRTGDPGNTIYF. CDR3 in DNA: TGTGCCAGCAGCCAGCGGACAGGGGACCCTGGAAACACCATATATTTT. The entire variable domain, with the rest obtained from reference TRBV7-8 and TRBJ1-3, is as follows: GAGVSQSPRYKVAKRGQDVALRCDPISGHVSLFWYQQALGQGPEFLTYFQNEAQLDKSGLPSDRFFAERPEGSVSTLKIQRTQQEDSAVYLCASSQRTGDPGNTIYFGEGSWLTVV.